The rows below give T cell receptor beta chains drawn from one sample of a study of CD8 T cells in ankylosing spondylitis. TCRdb reanalysed the 5' RACE reads using MiXCR and keeps one entry per CDR3 protein. The table lists under 450,000 distinct CDR3 sequences, approximately 20% of them singletons. The source material was blood, either unsorted or a sorted T cell fraction (not recorded which). Receptor source: a male donor with ankylosing spondylitis or in good health (not recorded which). The CDR3 runs from the conserved cysteine through the conserved F or W. The order of the fields is V gene, clone size, J gene, D gene, CDR3 protein, CDR3 DNA. The D gene is left open where the match is weak. Rows give clone size only sometimes, using once, few, many, or a class for an expanded clone.

>TRBV5-5|few|TRBJ1-5|NA
CASSLGRGTSNQPQHF
TGTGCCAGCAGCTTGGGTAGGGGGACGAGCAATCAGCCCCAGCATTTT
>TRBV5-1|few|TRBJ2-1|TRBD2
CASKLSSGAGNEQFF
TGCGCCAGCAAACTTTCTAGCGGGGCCGGGAATGAGCAGTTCTTC
>TRBV3-1|few|TRBJ2-1|NA
CASSQDLWTPNNEQFF
TGTGCCAGCAGCCAAGACTTGTGGACTCCTAACAATGAGCAGTTCTTC
>TRBV12-3/TRBV12-4|NA|TRBJ2-7|NA
CASSFSSGNYEQYF
TGTGCCAGCAGTTTTAGCTCAGGGAACTACGAGCAGTACTTC
>TRBV7-9|NA|TRBJ2-2|TRBD1
CASSLEEGGVSTGELFF
TGTGCCAGCAGCTTAGAGGAAGGGGGCGTAAGCACCGGGGAGCTGTTTTTT
>TRBV7-6|once|TRBJ2-7|TRBD1
CASSSGTVESSYEQYF
TGTGCCAGCAGCTCCGGGACAGTCGAGAGCTCCTACGAGCAGTACTTC
>TRBV29-1|few|TRBJ2-5|NA
CSANGGLQGWQETQYF
TGCAGCGCAAACGGGGGGTTACAGGGGTGGCAAGAGACCCAGTACTTC
>TRBV7-2|NA|TRBJ2-1|NA
CASSPLALQSYNEQFF
TGTGCCAGCAGCCCGTTGGCCCTACAATCATACAATGAGCAGTTCTTC
>TRBV9|few|TRBJ2-3|NA
CASSVGGPDTQYF
TGCGCCAGCAGCGTGGGTGGTCCAGATACGCAGTATTTT
>TRBV6-2/TRBV6-3|NA|TRBJ2-2|NA
CASTVSGELFF
TGTGCCAGCACCGTTTCCGGGGAGCTGTTTTTT
>TRBV29-1|NA|TRBJ2-2|NA
CSVESENTGELFF
TGCAGCGTTGAAAGTGAGAACACCGGGGAGCTGTTTTTT
>TRBV20-1|few|TRBJ2-7|TRBD1
CSAIDRASYEQYF
TGCAGTGCTATCGACAGGGCCTCCTACGAGCAGTACTTC
>TRBV23-1|NA|TRBJ1-2|TRBD1
CASGKTDRNYYGYTF
TGCGCCAGCGGAAAGACGGACAGGAACTACTATGGCTACACCTTC